This TCR beta chain derives from a study of blood T cell repertoires in COVID-19. Participants had their cohort set by participant-reported clinical history. Before being deemed recovered, Cohort 3 donors had two negative PCRs, clearance, or symptom resolution. This clone came up a few times. CDR1 and CDR2 from the germline V gene are LNHDA and SQIVND (reference sequence). The CDR3 has 16 amino acids. V lost 3 bases and J 0 bases, leaving 13 bases between the germline ends. The protocol was immunoSEQ multiplex PCR, while the TCRdb copy is restricted to in-frame clones and leaves out a portion. The sample records fewer than 200,000 clones, around 80% being singletons.

Sequenced input: PBMCs or T cells enriched from blood (not recorded which). The TCR sequence derives from a woman between 45 and 60 years old who had recovered from COVID-19. This chain joins TRBV19 and TRBJ2-3, with no clear D. For the CDR3, the DNA is TGTGCCAGTAGTATTCGGGTCGGAGTTAGCACAGATACGCAGTATTTT. It specifies CASSIRVGVSTDTQYF. The whole variable domain, remainder taken from reference TRBV19 and TRBJ2-3, is DGGITQSPKYLFRKEGQNVTLSCEQNLNHDAMYWYRQDPGQGLRLIYYSQIVNDFQKGDIAEGYSVSREKKESFPLTVTSAQKNPTAFYLCASSIRVGVSTDTQYFGPGTRLTVL.